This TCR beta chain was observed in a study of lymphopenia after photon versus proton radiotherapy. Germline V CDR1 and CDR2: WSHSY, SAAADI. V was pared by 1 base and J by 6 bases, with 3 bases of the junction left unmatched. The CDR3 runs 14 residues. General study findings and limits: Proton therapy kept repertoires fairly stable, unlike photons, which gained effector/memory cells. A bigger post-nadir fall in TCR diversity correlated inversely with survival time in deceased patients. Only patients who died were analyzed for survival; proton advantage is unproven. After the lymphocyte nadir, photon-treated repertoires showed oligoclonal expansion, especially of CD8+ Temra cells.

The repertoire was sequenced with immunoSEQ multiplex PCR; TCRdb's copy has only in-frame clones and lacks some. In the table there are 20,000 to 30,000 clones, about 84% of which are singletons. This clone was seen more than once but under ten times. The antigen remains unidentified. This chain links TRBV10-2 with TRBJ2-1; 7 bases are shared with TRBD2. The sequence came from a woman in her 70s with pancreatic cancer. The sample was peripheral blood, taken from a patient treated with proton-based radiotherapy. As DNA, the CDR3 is TGCGCCAGCAGTGAGTGGGCTAGCGGCAATGAGCAGTTCTTC. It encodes CASSEWASGNEQFF.